This passage covers 7 T cell receptor beta chains from one sample sequenced in a study of Ad26.COV2.S vaccination and SARS-CoV-2 variants. Treatment specified: around 19 received Ad26.COV2.S at low or high dose, single or two shots; about five received placebo; per-sample allocation not given. Sampling happened 63 days after the first vaccine or placebo injection. The protocol was immunoSEQ multiplex PCR, while the TCRdb copy is restricted to in-frame clones and leaves out a portion. The profile shows some 460,000 clones, about nine tenths of them singletons. The source material was peripheral blood, sampled in a trial of Ad26.COV2.S vaccine versus placebo. Every receptor here comes from a person aged 18-60 years who received the Ad26.COV2.S COVID-19 vaccine or a placebo.

The rearrangement uses TRBV27 and TRBJ2-5; D is possibly TRBD2 (6 bases). Germline values: CDR1 MNHEY, CDR2 SMNVEV (reference sequence). Trimming stripped 8 bases from V and 1 base from J, with 14 bases between. CDR3 size: 14 residues. The DNA for the CDR3 is TGTGCCAGCGGGGGGAAGGGGCGCCAAGAGACCCAGTACTTC. Its translation: CASGGKGRQETQYF.

About this clone itself: Other DNA sequences of this sample code for an identical CDR3. The CDR3 region is CASSGTLNTEAFF. The CDR3 nucleotides are TGTGCCAGCAGTGGGACTTTGAACACTGAAGCTTTCTTT. The rearrangement links TRBV2 to TRBJ1-1; no clear D gene. This CDR3 has 13 amino acids. The ends were cut back, 4 bases at V and 0 bases at J, with 6 bases in the middle. Germline loops: CDR1 SNHLY, CDR2 FYNNEI.

The chain is built from TRBV18 and TRBJ2-7; D remains unclear. The CDR3 is 14 amino acids. CDR1 is KGHSH and CDR2 is LQKENI in the germline V gene. Trimming removed 0 bases from V and 2 bases from J, with 8 bases in between. CDR3 protein: CASSPPAHTYEQYF. The CDR3 coding sequence is TGTGCCAGCTCACCACCTGCACACACCTACGAGCAGTACTTC. The variable domain in full, completed from reference TRBV18 and TRBJ2-7, reads NAGVMQNPRHLVRRRGQEARLRCSPMKGHSHVYWYRQLPEEGLKFMVYLQKENIIDESGMPKERFSAEFPKEGPSILRIQQVVRGDSAAYFCASSPPAHTYEQYFGPGTRLTVT.

The chain combines TRBV5-5 with TRBJ1-2; the D gene is possibly TRBD1 (6 bases). Trimming stripped 4 bases from V and 3 bases from J, with 31 bases between. This CDR3 comprises 20 residues. From germline, CDR1 is SGHKS and CDR2 YYEKEE (reference sequence). The CDR3 spells CASSGARKQGSGLGDYGYTF. In DNA, the CDR3 is TGTGCCAGCAGCGGAGCCCGAAAACAGGGATCGGGCTTAGGAGACTATGGCTACACCTTC.

This clone has only a few counts. This CDR3 is CASRTNEQYF. The CDR3 DNA is TGTGCCAGCAGAACGAACGAGCAGTACTTC. V is TRBV2 and J is TRBJ2-7; D is unresolved. CDR3 size: 10 residues. The ends were cut back, 6 bases at V and 5 bases at J, with 5 bases in the middle. Germline V gives CDR1 SNHLY, CDR2 FYNNEI.

The chain carries TRBV6-5 and TRBJ2-5; perhaps TRBD1 as D (6 bases). V gave up 4 bases and J gave up 4 bases, with 13 bases separating them. The CDR3 is 14 residues long. The germline V gene encodes CDR1 MNHEY and CDR2 SVGAGI. This CDR3 is CASSSQGLRETQYF. In DNA form, the CDR3 reads TGTGCCAGCAGTTCGCAGGGGTTGCGAGAGACCCAGTACTTC.

The rearrangement uses TRBV24-1 and TRBJ2-1; D gene uncertain. Germline V gene sequence: CDR1 KGHDR, CDR2 SFDVKD. Trimming removed 4 bases from V and 1 base from J, with 4 bases in between. This CDR3 has 13 amino acids. Written as DNA, the CDR3 is TGTGCCACCAGTGACCGATCCTACAATGAGCAGTTCTTC. Its translation is CATSDRSYNEQFF.